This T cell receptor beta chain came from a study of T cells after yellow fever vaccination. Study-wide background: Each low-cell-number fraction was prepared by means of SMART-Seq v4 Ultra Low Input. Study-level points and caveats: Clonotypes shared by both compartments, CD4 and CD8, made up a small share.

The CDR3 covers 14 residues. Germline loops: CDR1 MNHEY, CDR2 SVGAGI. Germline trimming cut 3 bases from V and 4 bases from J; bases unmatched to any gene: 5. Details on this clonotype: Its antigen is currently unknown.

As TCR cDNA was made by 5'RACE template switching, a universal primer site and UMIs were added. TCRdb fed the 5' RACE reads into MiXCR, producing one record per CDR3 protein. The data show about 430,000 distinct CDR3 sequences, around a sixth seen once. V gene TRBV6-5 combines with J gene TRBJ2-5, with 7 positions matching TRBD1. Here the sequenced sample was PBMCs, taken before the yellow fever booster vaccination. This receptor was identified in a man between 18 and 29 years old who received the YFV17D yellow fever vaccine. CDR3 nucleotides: TGTGCCAGCAGTTATCTTAAGGGGGCAGAGACCCAGTACTTC. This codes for CASSYLKGAETQYF.